The clone carrying this TCR beta chain was observed a few times. The target antigen is unknown. This record belongs to a study of post-analysis software for immune sequencing data. About the research overall: Relapsing-remitting, secondary progressive and progressive-relapsing forms made up the multiple sclerosis disease courses.

The authors incorporated unique molecular identifiers into the TCR beta cDNA libraries. T cells numbering 1 to 10 million yielded cDNA molecules that totaled approximately 500,000. MiXCR was run by TCRdb on the PCR reads, yielding one entry per CDR3 protein. The sample carries hundreds of thousands of distinct CDR3 sequences, 25% to 30% recorded once. The J segment lost 7 bases and the V segment lost 1 base, leaving 6 bases of the junction unmatched. The V gene's germline CDR1 is DFQATT and CDR2 SNEGSKA (reference sequence). The CDR3 is 16 amino acids. General study findings and limits: Those with multiple sclerosis, the patient group, showed significantly lower normalized Chao1 diversity than controls. In patients, TRBV5-6, TRBV5-1 and TRBV20-1 belonged to about five TRBV segments found more frequently than in controls.

This sequence joins TRBV20-1 and TRBJ2-1; 14 bases agree with TRBD2. This TCR was recovered from a girl aged 10-17 years with multiple sclerosis. The sample taken for sequencing was blood. CDR3 coding DNA: TGCAGTGCTAGAGTAGGGACTAGCGGGAGAAAGAATGAGCAGTTCTTC. Translating gives CSARVGTSGRKNEQFF.